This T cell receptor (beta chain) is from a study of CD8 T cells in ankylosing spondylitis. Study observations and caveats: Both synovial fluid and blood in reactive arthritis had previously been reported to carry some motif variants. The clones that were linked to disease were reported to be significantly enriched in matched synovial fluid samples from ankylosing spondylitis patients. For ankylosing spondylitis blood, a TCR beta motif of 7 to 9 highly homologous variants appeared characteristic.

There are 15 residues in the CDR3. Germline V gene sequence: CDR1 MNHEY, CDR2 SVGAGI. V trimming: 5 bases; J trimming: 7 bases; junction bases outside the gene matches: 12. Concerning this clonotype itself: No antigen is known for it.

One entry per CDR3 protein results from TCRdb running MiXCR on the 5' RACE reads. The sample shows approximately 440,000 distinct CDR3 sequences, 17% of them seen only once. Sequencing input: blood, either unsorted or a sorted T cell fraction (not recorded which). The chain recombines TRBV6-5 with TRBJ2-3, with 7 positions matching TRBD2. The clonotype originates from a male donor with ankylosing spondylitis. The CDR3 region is CASSQLEGGPYTQYF. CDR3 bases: TGTGCCAGCAGTCAACTCGAGGGAGGGCCCTATACGCAGTATTTT.